The 30 T cell receptor beta chains in this list originate from one sample, sequenced in a study of graft-versus-host responses after intestinal transplantation. Method: immunoSEQ multiplex PCR; TCRdb's copy keeps in-frame clones and lacks some. The sample has some 13,000 clones; about a third are singletons. CFSE-labeled responder cells (about 200,000) were plated with about 200,000 irradiated, violet-dye-labeled stimulator cells. This sample comprised alloreactive CD8+ T cells from a mixed lymphocyte reaction culture, obtained before intestinal transplant. The subset is: CFSE-low proliferating T cells sorted from roughly six-day pre-transplant mixed lymphocyte reaction (GvH or HvG direction). The receptor set was obtained from a human patient who received an intestinal transplant.

The V call is TRBV13, the J call TRBJ2-7, with D uncertain. The CDR3 length is 11 residues. The V end was cut by 3 bases, the J end by 4 bases, with 4 bases between. Germline lookup yields CDR1 PRHDT and CDR2 FYEKMQ (reference sequence). The CDR3 DNA reads TGTGCCAGCAGCTTGAGTTACGAGCAGTACTTC. The encoded protein is CASSLSYEQYF.

This clone was counted a few times. The chain has TRBV19 and TRBJ2-7; perhaps TRBD2 as D (5 bases). V was shortened by 8 bases and J by 2 bases, with 13 bases between the two germline ends. The CDR3 spans 13 residues. The germline V gene has CDR1 LNHDA and CDR2 SQIVND (reference sequence). The CDR3 loop reads CASSPGLTYEQYF. CDR3 sequence (DNA): TGTGCCAGTTCACCTGGACTGACCTACGAGCAGTACTTC.

This clone was seen once. The rearrangement joins TRBV5-4 to TRBJ1-2, with D tentatively TRBD1 (5 bases). Germline CDR1 is SGHNT and CDR2 is YYREEE (reference sequence). V was trimmed by 4 bases and J by 1 base, leaving 14 bases between them. The CDR3 contains 15 residues. CDR3 bases: TGTGCCAGCAGCGGTACAGGCATTCTTAACTATGGCTACACCTTC. Amino acid sequence: CASSGTGILNYGYTF.

This clone was seen only a few times. The chain couples TRBV27 to TRBJ1-4; D might be TRBD1 (6 bases). Germline V gives CDR1 MNHEY, CDR2 SMNVEV (reference sequence). Trimming removed 7 bases from V and 12 bases from J, with 21 bases in between. The CDR3 runs 14 residues. DNA for the CDR3: TGTGCCAGCACCTGGGTAGGGGGGTCTGGTGAACTGTTTTTT. Translation: CASTWVGGSGELFF.

The chain joins TRBV7-6 to TRBJ2-3; D is perhaps TRBD1 (5 bases). CDR3 length: 16 amino acids. Germline V gene sequence: CDR1 SGHVS, CDR2 FNYEAQ. V dropped 1 base and J dropped 4 bases, with 15 bases sitting between them. The CDR3 nucleotides read TGTGCCAGCAGCTTAGGAAGAATGGGGCGTCCAGATACGCAGTATTTT. Protein sequence: CASSLGRMGRPDTQYF.

This chain links TRBV6-1 with TRBJ2-1; D may be TRBD2 (5 bases). The germline V and J ends were trimmed by 5 bases and 12 bases, with 14 bases remaining between them. The CDR3 totals 12 residues. Germline CDR1 MNHNS, CDR2 SASEGT. CDR3: CASSSPAGLQFF. The CDR3, as DNA: TGTGCCAGCAGTTCCCCGGCGGGTTTGCAGTTCTTC.

This clone was seen just once. The rearrangement uses TRBV19 and TRBJ2-1; tentative D call: TRBD2 (6 bases). Germline V CDR1 and CDR2: LNHDA, SQIVND (reference sequence). Trimming took off 7 bases at V and 3 bases at J, with 16 bases between the two ends. The CDR3 sequence is 15 residues long. CDR3 in DNA: TGTGCCAGTAAACCGGGGGTGTCAGACTACAATGAGCAGTTCTTC. Its protein is CASKPGVSDYNEQFF.

This chain links TRBV6-1 with TRBJ1-1, with D maybe TRBD1 (5 bases). The CDR3 contains 15 residues. From germline, CDR1 is MNHNS and CDR2 SASEGT. The ends were cut back, 7 bases at V and 1 base at J, with 16 bases in the middle. The CDR3 is CASTRFATGNTEAFF. The CDR3 coding sequence is TGTGCCAGCACTCGGTTTGCCACAGGGAACACTGAAGCTTTCTTT.

This chain connects TRBV2 to TRBJ1-5; TRBD1 matches at 10 bases. Germline V gene data show CDR1 as SNHLY and CDR2 as FYNNEI. With 4 bases clipped from V and 3 bases from J, the junction kept 3 bases outside the gene matches. This CDR3 region has 15 residues. CDR3 nucleotide sequence: TGTGCCAGCAGTGCGGGACAGGGGAACAATCAGCCCCAGCATTTT. This sequence encodes CASSAGQGNNQPQHF.

A few counts support this clone. The chain is built from TRBV25-1 and TRBJ1-3; D remains ambiguous. Trimming took off 3 bases at V and 2 bases at J, with 20 bases between the two ends. CDR1 and CDR2 (germline): MGHDK, SYGVNS. This CDR3 contains 18 residues. The CDR3 sequence: CASSDSGQVRSPGNTIYF. The CDR3 DNA sequence: TGTGCCAGCAGTGACTCGGGCCAGGTGAGGTCTCCTGGAAACACCATATATTTT.

This clone ranks as medium-sized. This chain links TRBV19 with TRBJ1-2, with D tentatively TRBD1 (5 bases). Germline-derived CDR1 and CDR2 are LNHDA and SQIVND (reference sequence). This CDR3 is 14 amino acids long. The germline V and J ends were trimmed by 6 bases and 3 bases, with 14 bases remaining between them. CDR3 loop: CASRSEKGYYGYTF. The CDR3, as DNA: TGTGCCAGTAGATCTGAAAAGGGGTACTATGGCTACACCTTC.

CDR3 sequence: CASSQVGAGGTDTQYF. CDR3 DNA: TGCGCCAGCAGCCAAGTCGGAGCGGGGGGCACAGATACGCAGTATTTT. V gene TRBV4-1 combines with J gene TRBJ2-3, with 8 bases fitting TRBD2. Germline V gene data show CDR1 as MGHRA and CDR2 as YSYEKL. There are 16 residues in the CDR3. The V segment lost 1 base and the J segment 1 base; nucleotides outside the gene matches: 4.

V gene TRBV25-1 combines with J gene TRBJ1-2; 9 nucleotides line up with TRBD1. This CDR3 is built from 17 residues. Germline CDR1 MGHDK, CDR2 SYGVNS. Germline trimming cut 4 bases from V and 4 bases from J; bases unmatched to any gene: 13. The CDR3 DNA follows: TGTGCCAGCAGTGGTCAAACGGACAGGGGCGACTTCTATGGCTACACCTTC. Encoded protein: CASSGQTDRGDFYGYTF.

This clone is classed as medium-sized. J is TRBJ2-7 and V is TRBV14; TRBD1 aligns across 10 bases. The CDR3 has 14 amino acids. The V gene end was trimmed by 3 bases and the J gene end by 3 bases; junction bases not matched to a gene: 2. Germline assignment: CDR1 SGHDN and CDR2 FVKESK. The CDR3 nucleotides are TGTGCCAGCAGCCATTGGACAGGGGGCTACGAGCAGTACTTC. It yields the protein CASSHWTGGYEQYF.

This clone was detected a few times. The rearrangement joins TRBV21-1 to TRBJ1-1. TRBV21-1 is reported as a pseudogene. CDR3 length equals 15 residues. In nucleotides, the CDR3 is TGTGCCAGCAGCTCAACCCGGTGTAGGATAACTGAAGCTTTCTTT. Protein: CASSSTRCRITEAFF.

The chain carries TRBV10-2 and TRBJ2-1; TRBD2 agrees at 12 bases. This CDR3 comprises 15 residues. V trimming: 5 bases; J trimming: 3 bases; junction bases outside the gene matches: 2. Germline CDR1 and CDR2: WSHSY and SAAADI. CDR3 sequence reads: CASSLLAGGYNEQFF. Written as DNA, the CDR3 is TGCGCCAGCAGTTTACTAGCGGGGGGCTACAATGAGCAGTTCTTC.

This clone is termed medium-sized. V is TRBV11-2 and J is TRBJ1-1, with D possibly matching TRBD1 (6 bases). The CDR3 loop spans 12 amino acids. V lost 5 bases and J lost 4, with 8 bases in between. Germline loops: CDR1 SGHAT, CDR2 FQNNGV. CDR3 sequence (DNA): TGTGCCAGCAGCCGGACAGTCACTGAAGCTTTCTTT. Translated: CASSRTVTEAFF.

This clone came up a few times. This rearrangement joins TRBV4-1 to TRBJ1-2, with D possibly matching TRBD1 (5 bases). The germline gives CDR1 MGHRA, CDR2 YSYEKL. V gave up 0 bases and J gave up 1 base, with 9 bases separating them. The CDR3 length is 15 residues. The CDR3 protein is CASSQDKGFNYGYTF. The CDR3 nucleotides are TGCGCCAGCAGCCAAGATAAGGGGTTTAACTATGGCTACACCTTC.

This rearrangement joins TRBV7-6 to TRBJ2-1; 12 bases line up with TRBD2. Germline V gives CDR1 SGHVS, CDR2 FNYEAQ. The CDR3 covers 17 residues. Losses at the gene ends were 5 bases for V and 8 bases for J; bases not matched to a gene: 13. This CDR3 reads CASSTTRTSGAGDEQFF. The CDR3 DNA reads as TGTGCCAGCAGCACCACCAGGACTAGCGGGGCAGGGGATGAGCAGTTCTTC.

The chain joins TRBV5-1 to TRBJ2-7; D is possibly TRBD1 (5 bases). CDR1 and CDR2 from the germline V gene are SGHRS and YFSETQ. CDR3 length equals 13 residues. The V end lost 1 base, the J end lost 5 bases, and 10 bases lay between the germline ends. For the CDR3, the DNA is TGCGCCAGCAGCTTGCAGGGTACCGACGAGCAGTACTTC. Amino acids: CASSLQGTDEQYF.

The sample holds a few counts of this clone. The genes are TRBV27 and TRBJ2-1; 7 nucleotides line up with TRBD1. Trimming removed 5 bases from V and 4 bases from J; junction bases left unmatched: 5. Germline-derived CDR1 and CDR2 are MNHEY and SMNVEV (reference sequence). The CDR3 is made up of 14 amino acids. The CDR3, as DNA: TGTGCCAGCAGTCCCTGGACAGGTTACAATGAGCAGTTCTTC. Its protein is CASSPWTGYNEQFF.

This clone has just a few counts. The chain uses TRBV21-1 and TRBJ1-4; the D segment call TRBD1 is taken from the table without a DNA check. TRBV21-1 counts as a pseudogene. This CDR3 is built from 17 residues. DNA of the CDR3: TGTGCCAGCAGCAAAAGGTTGGCAGGAAGACCTAATGAAAAACTGTTTTTT. Amino acids: CASSKRLAGRPNEKLFF.

This clone was recorded a few times. This chain links TRBV5-6 with TRBJ2-6; D ambiguous. The germline gives CDR1 SGHDT, CDR2 YYEEEE. V was clipped by 2 bases and J by 2 bases, with 8 bases between them. The CDR3 has 15 amino acids. This CDR3 reads CASSFVGPGANVLTF. The CDR3 DNA reads as TGTGCCAGCAGCTTTGTAGGCCCTGGGGCCAACGTCCTGACTTTC.

V usage is TRBV9 and J usage is TRBJ2-3; D gene ambiguous. V was cut by 4 bases and J by 0 bases, with 6 bases left in between. Germline-derived CDR1 and CDR2 are SGDLS and YYNGEE. The CDR3 contains 13 residues. The CDR3 coding sequence is TGTGCCAGCAGCTCCCAGAGCACAGATACGCAGTATTTT. Translated: CASSSQSTDTQYF.

Here the CDR3 reads CAWDSGWPEAFF. CDR3 nucleotides: TGTGCCTGGGACAGTGGTTGGCCTGAAGCTTTCTTT. The chain has TRBV30 and TRBJ1-1; TRBD1 might be the D (5 bases). Germline CDR1 is GTSNPN and CDR2 is SVGIG (reference sequence). The CDR3 sequence is 12 residues long. V was shortened by 5 bases and J by 6 bases, with 13 bases between the two germline ends.

This chain links TRBV13 with TRBJ2-3; 9 bases map to TRBD2. There are 17 residues in the CDR3. Trimming at V came to 5 bases and at J to 2 bases, leaving 11 bases not matched to a gene. Per the germline V gene, CDR1 is PRHDT and CDR2 is FYEKMQ (reference sequence). The CDR3 loop reads CASSPHRASGNTDTQYF. The CDR3 DNA follows: TGTGCCAGCAGCCCCCATAGGGCTAGCGGGAACACAGATACGCAGTATTTT.

This clone was recorded a few times. This chain connects TRBV2 to TRBJ2-1; perhaps D is TRBD1 or TRBD2 (5 bases each). V was pared by 7 bases and J by 4 bases, with 17 bases between. CDR1 is SNHLY and CDR2 is FYNNEI in the germline V gene. The CDR3 covers 15 residues. CDR3 nucleotides: TGTGCCAGCACTCCGGGACCGCAAACTTACAATGAGCAGTTCTTC. Residues: CASTPGPQTYNEQFF.

This chain joins TRBV29-1 and TRBJ1-2; D gene uncertain. CDR1 is SQVTM, CDR2 ANQGSEA, per germline. The CDR3 is made up of 11 amino acids. Trimming took 0 bases from V and 8 from J, leaving 7 bases between them. Written as DNA, the CDR3 is TGCAGCGTTGAAGATCTATGGGGCTACACCTTC. Amino acid sequence: CSVEDLWGYTF.

This chain joins TRBV10-3 and TRBJ2-3; 10 bases are shared with TRBD2. The V segment lost 7 bases and the J segment 4 bases; nucleotides outside the gene matches: 8. Per the germline V gene, CDR1 is ENHRY and CDR2 is SYGVKD. The CDR3 is 15 residues long. The CDR3 DNA reads TGTGCCATCACCTCCAGCGGGGGGGCTGCAGATACGCAGTATTTT. This translates into CAITSSGGAADTQYF.

The rearrangement joins TRBV4-1 to TRBJ2-1, with D unclear. The germline V gene encodes CDR1 MGHRA and CDR2 YSYEKL. V was cut by 0 bases and J by 5 bases, with 8 bases left in between. This CDR3 spans 14 amino acids. The DNA of the CDR3 is TGCGCCAGCAGCCAAGAGACCCCCCACAATGAGCAGTTCTTC. Residues: CASSQETPHNEQFF.